Below, 2 T cell receptor beta chains from the same sample are listed, as sequenced in a study of T cell responses to AZD1222 COVID-19 vaccine. The table came from immunoSEQ multiplex PCR; TCRdb's copy has only in-frame clones and leaves some out. The sample shows 60,000 to 95,000 clones, around 87% of them seen only once. The specimen comprised peripheral blood, sampled 28 days after the second AZD1222 dose. These receptors were obtained from an adult who received the AZD1222 COVID-19 vaccine.

V usage is TRBV7-2 and J usage is TRBJ1-5; 7 nucleotides match TRBD1. The CDR3 length is 14 residues. The J segment lost 4 bases and the V segment lost 5 bases, leaving 5 bases of the junction unmatched. CDR1 SGHTA and CDR2 FQGNSA come from the germline V gene. The CDR3 sequence: CASSDRQGNQPQHF. CDR3 DNA sequence: TGTGCCAGCAGCGACCGACAGGGTAATCAGCCCCAGCATTTT. Combining the CDR3 with reference TRBV7-2 and TRBJ1-5 gives the whole variable domain GAGVSQSPSNKVTEKGKDVELRCDPISGHTALYWYRQSLGQGLEFLIYFQGNSAPDKSGLPSDRFSAERTGGSVSTLTIQRTQQEDSAVYLCASSDRQGNQPQHFGDGTRLSIL.

In DNA, the CDR3 is TGTGCCAGCAAAAGGAGCCAAGAGACCCAGTACTTC. Its translation is CASKRSQETQYF. This sequence joins TRBV2 and TRBJ2-5; D is ambiguous. CDR1 is SNHLY, CDR2 FYNNEI, per germline. The V end lost 7 bases, the J end lost 1 base, and 7 bases lay between the germline ends. The CDR3 is 12 residues long.